This entry concerns a single TCR beta chain. The antigen remains unidentified. CDR3 length: 15 amino acids. The germline V gene has CDR1 SGHVS and CDR2 FNYEAQ. Unmatched junction bases numbered 7, after V lost 3 bases and J lost 5 bases. These data belong to a study of cytotoxic CD8 clonotypes in ibrutinib-treated CLL. Findings and limits, study-wide: Age-matched healthy donor levels were exceeded by baseline clonality, which tracked circulating CD8+ T-cell counts.

Cryopreserved PBMCs supplied about 2 micrograms of genomic DNA for TCR beta libraries. TCRdb's copy holds only in-frame clones and misses some; the assay was immunoSEQ multiplex PCR. The sample consists of approximately 300,000 clones, just under 80% of them appearing once. The V gene is TRBV7-6, the J gene TRBJ2-7, with TRBD1 identical over 10 bases. This TCR came from a human donor with chronic lymphocytic leukemia. This sample comprised PBMCs, obtained before ibrutinib treatment. The CDR3 region is CASSLPGQGTNEQYF. In DNA form, the CDR3 reads TGTGCCAGCAGCTTGCCGGGACAGGGGACCAACGAGCAGTACTTC.